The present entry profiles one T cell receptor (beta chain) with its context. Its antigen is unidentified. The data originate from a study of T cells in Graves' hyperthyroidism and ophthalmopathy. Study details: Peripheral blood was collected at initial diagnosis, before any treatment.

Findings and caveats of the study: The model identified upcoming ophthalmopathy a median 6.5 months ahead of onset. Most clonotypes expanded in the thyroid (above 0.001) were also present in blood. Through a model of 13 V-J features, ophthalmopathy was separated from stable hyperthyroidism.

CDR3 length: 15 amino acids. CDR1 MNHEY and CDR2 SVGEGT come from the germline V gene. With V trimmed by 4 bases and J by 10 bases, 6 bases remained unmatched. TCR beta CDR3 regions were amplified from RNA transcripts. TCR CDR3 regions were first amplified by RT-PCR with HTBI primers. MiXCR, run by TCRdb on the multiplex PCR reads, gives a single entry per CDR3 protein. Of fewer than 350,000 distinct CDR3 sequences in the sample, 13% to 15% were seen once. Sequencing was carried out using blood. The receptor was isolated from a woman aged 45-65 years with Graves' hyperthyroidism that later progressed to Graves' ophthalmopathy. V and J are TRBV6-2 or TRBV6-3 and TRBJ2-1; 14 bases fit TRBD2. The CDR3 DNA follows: TGTGCCAGCAGTTCGACTAGCGGGAGGGTTATGGAGCAGTTCTTC. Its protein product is CASSSTSGRVMEQFF.